This section outlines one T cell receptor (beta chain) sequence together with its context. It has no known antigen specificity. One base away there is no much larger clone; base qualities are not given. The data belong to a study of chemoradiotherapy in HPV16-positive cancers (dated by TCRdb to 2022 to 2024). Some background on the complete study: Functional T-cell assays on cells from a couple of HPV16-positive patients defined candidate HPV-specific T-cell clones and common TCR motifs. The study asked whether T-cell immunity to the HPV oncoproteins E6 and E7 changes during chemoradiotherapy and whether this immunity affects survival. Next, the candidate HPV-specific TCRs and motifs were followed in TCR repertoires from 80 to 90 patients with HPV-related cancers. The research as a whole found: In HPV16-positive patients, expansion of HPV-responsive T cells during chemoradiotherapy was associated with improved recurrence-free survival. Expansion of candidate HPV-specific clones and E7-related TCR motifs was observed in the tumor microenvironment during treatment, whereas no such expansion was observed for non-HPV-specific T cells. Only a couple of HPV16-positive patients were used to derive the functional definition of HPV-specific T cells, and the survival association was reported for HPV16-positive patients.

Repertoires were sampled repeatedly over the course of chemoradiotherapy, so clonal expansion could be followed in the tumor microenvironment. The germline V gene provides CDR1 MGHDK and CDR2 SYGVNS. V and J lose 9 bases and 1 base, and a span of 13 bases separates them. The CDR3 numbers 15 residues from cysteine through phenylalanine. The DNA shown is the 45-base CDR3, in frame from base 1. Libraries were prepared through the immunoSEQ multiplex PCR assay. TCRdb took over this immuneACCESS table, retaining in-frame rearrangements with V and J assigned. Such tables are incomplete; in checked studies, under half of the missing clones stem from an unresolved V gene, and the remainder is unexplained. This sample lists about 300 clones; about 88% were detected once. The top ten hold 14% of the sample.

The sequenced sample was tumor tissue, obtained from a patient who underwent chemoradiotherapy. This TCR was sampled from a human donor with HPV-associated anogenital cancer. The sequence links TRBV25-1 to TRBJ2-6; the D element could tentatively be TRBD1 or TRBD2, as 5 bases agree for each. The nucleotides are TGTGCCAGTCGGGACCCGGGTTCTGGGGCCAACGTCCTGACTTTC. It encodes CASRDPGSGANVLTF.